This entry is about one T cell receptor (beta chain). Its target is not known. Profiling relied on immunoSEQ multiplex PCR, and the TCRdb table lists in-frame clones only, not all of them. The sample has roughly 61,000 clones, around 81% seen once. V lost 3 bases to trimming and J lost 2 bases; unmatched junction nucleotides: 9. The length of the CDR3 is 16 residues. Per the germline V gene, CDR1 is SGHRS and CDR2 is YFSETQ. This sample is drawn from a study of T cells in localized non-small cell lung cancer. Study-level findings and limits: Longer overall survival was seen with higher T cell density measured in blood. Maximal T cell clonality occurred in uninvolved adjacent lung, with tumor ranking below it.

The sample here was PBMCs, taken before any cancer treatment. The clonotype was recovered from a man between 40 and 69 years old with stage II lung adenocarcinoma. The chain recombines TRBV5-1 with TRBJ2-3; 7 bases line up with TRBD1. The CDR3 reads CASSSETGRATDTQYF. The CDR3 nucleotides read TGCGCCAGCAGCTCAGAGACAGGGAGAGCCACAGATACGCAGTATTTT. The variable domain in full, completed from reference TRBV5-1 and TRBJ2-3, reads KAGVTQTPRYLIKTRGQQVTLSCSPISGHRSVSWYQQTPGQGLQFLFEYFSETQRNKGNFPGRFSGRQFSNSRSEMNVSTLELGDSALYLCASSSETGRATDTQYFGPGTRLTVL.